This T cell receptor beta chain was found in a study of T cell repertoires in cytomegalovirus infection. Background on the study: Public TCR beta signatures marked donors with CMV infection and the matching HLA.

One entry per CDR3 protein results from TCRdb running MiXCR on the reads. The profile covers 490,000 or so distinct CDR3 sequences, with 11% appearing a single time and around 9.6% taken by the ten largest. This clonotype was seen many times. Its cognate antigen is unknown. Study observations and caveats: Adding up the frequency of public TCR beta families identified people who carried CMV plus the relevant HLA. What dominated the ex vivo response were HLA-C-restricted CMV-specific TCR beta clonotypes.

This receptor was obtained from a human donor in good health (CMV status not recorded). Some clones in this sample may be carry-over from other donors' samples. Sequencing input: PBMCs.

Here the CDR3 DNA reads TGTGCCAGCAGTTTCTGGGATACGGGGGAGCAGTACTTC. This sequence encodes CASSFWDTGEQYF. The chain is built from TRBV12-3 or TRBV12-4 and TRBJ2-7, with TRBD2 as a possible D gene (5 bases). The V end was cut by 3 bases, the J end by 7 bases, with 13 bases between. CDR3 length: 13 residues.